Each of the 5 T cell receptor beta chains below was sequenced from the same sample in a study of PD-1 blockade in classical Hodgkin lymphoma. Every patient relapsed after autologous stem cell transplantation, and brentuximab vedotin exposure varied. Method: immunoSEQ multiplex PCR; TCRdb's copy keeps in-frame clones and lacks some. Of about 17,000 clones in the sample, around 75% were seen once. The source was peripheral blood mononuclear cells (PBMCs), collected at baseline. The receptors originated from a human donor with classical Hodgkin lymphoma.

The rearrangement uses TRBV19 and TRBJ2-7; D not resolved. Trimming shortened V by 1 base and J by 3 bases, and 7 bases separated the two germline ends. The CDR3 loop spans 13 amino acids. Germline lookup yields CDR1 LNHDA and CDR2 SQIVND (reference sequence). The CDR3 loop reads CASSIGWYYEQYF. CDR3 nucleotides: TGTGCCAGTAGTATAGGTTGGTACTACGAGCAGTACTTC. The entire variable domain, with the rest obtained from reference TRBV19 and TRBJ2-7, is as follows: DGGITQSPKYLFRKEGQNVTLSCEQNLNHDAMYWYRQDPGQGLRLIYYSQIVNDFQKGDIAEGYSVSREKKESFPLTVTSAQKNPTAFYLCASSIGWYYEQYFGPGTRLTVT.

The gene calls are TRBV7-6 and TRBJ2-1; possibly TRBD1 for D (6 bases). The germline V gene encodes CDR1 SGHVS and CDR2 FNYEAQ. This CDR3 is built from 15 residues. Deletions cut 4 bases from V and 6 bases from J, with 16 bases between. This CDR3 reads CASSSQQGRANEQFF. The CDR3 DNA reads TGTGCCAGCAGCTCCCAACAGGGTAGAGCCAATGAGCAGTTCTTC.

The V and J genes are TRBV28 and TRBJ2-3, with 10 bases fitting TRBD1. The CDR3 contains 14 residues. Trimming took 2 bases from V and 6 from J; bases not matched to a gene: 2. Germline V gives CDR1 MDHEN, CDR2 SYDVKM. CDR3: CASSLVGQGDTQYF. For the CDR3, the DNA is TGTGCCAGCAGTTTAGTGGGACAGGGGGATACGCAGTATTTT.

CDR3 coding DNA: TGTGCCAGTAGTCCCCGCCGGACAGGGGTTGGAAACATTCAGTACTTC. It encodes CASSPRRTGVGNIQYF. The chain couples TRBV19 to TRBJ2-4, with TRBD1 matching 9 bases. There are 16 residues in the CDR3. J gave up 6 bases and V 5 bases, and 11 bases lay outside the gene matches. Looked up from germline, CDR1 is LNHDA and CDR2 is SQIVND (reference sequence). Combining the CDR3 with reference TRBV19 and TRBJ2-4 gives the whole variable domain DGGITQSPKYLFRKEGQNVTLSCEQNLNHDAMYWYRQDPGQGLRLIYYSQIVNDFQKGDIAEGYSVSREKKESFPLTVTSAQKNPTAFYLCASSPRRTGVGNIQYFGAGTRLSVL.

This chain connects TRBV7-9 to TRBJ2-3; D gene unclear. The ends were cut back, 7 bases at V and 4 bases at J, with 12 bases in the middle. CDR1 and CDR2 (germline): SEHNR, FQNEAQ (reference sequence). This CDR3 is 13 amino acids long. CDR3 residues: CASTEEISDTQYF. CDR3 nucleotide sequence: TGTGCCAGCACCGAGGAGATTTCAGATACGCAGTATTTT. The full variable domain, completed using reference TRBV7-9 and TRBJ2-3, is DTGVSQNPRHKITKRGQNVTFRCDPISEHNRLYWYRQTLGQGPEFLTYFQNEAQLEKSRLLSDRFSAERPKGSFSTLEIQRTEQGDSAMYLCASTEEISDTQYFGPGTRLTVL.